What follows describes a single T cell receptor (beta chain). Its antigen is not yet known. Base quality data are lacking; no much larger clone is found one base away. Inclusive of the bounding cysteine and phenylalanine, the CDR3 is 14 residues long. Solely the CDR3 DNA is kept, with 42 bases framed from the first base. In the germline V gene, CDR1 corresponds to SNHLY and CDR2 to FYNNEI. V lost 10 bases and J lost 2 bases, and the count of bases not matched to a germline gene is 6. The data belong to a study of T-cell memory formation after mild COVID-19 (dated by TCRdb to the early 2020s). A note on the overall study: TCR sequence clusters from the two donors were largely donor specific. The cohort comprised two young, previously healthy adult volunteers, one female and one male. T-cell clones expanding and contracting after mild COVID-19 in a couple of donors were tracked by longitudinal TCRalpha and TCRbeta repertoire sequencing. What the authors observed across the whole study: Contracting CD4+ clones turned up mainly in the CM and EM memory subsets, whereas EMRA was where CD8+ clones were enriched. Clones that contracted from day 15 to 85 showed balanced CD4/CD8 phenotypes, whereas a second wave of clones that expanded from day 15 to 37 leaned towards CD4+. Some responding clones were found in pre-infection memory, which suggests that pre-existing cross-reactive memory T cells took part in the SARS-CoV-2 response. SARS-CoV-2 specificity of the second-wave clones peaking on day 37 was not confirmed. Only a couple of mild cases were covered by the study, and larger cohorts that include severe cases with pre-infection samples were considered necessary.

Ficoll-Paque density gradient centrifugation was the method used to isolate PBMCs. The data were produced on an Illumina NovaSeq 6000. TCRalpha and TCRbeta cDNA libraries were built by 5'RACE with constant-segment primers, adding sample barcodes and unique molecular identifiers. Trizol reagent was used to extract RNA from every sample. Amplification of the libraries took two PCR steps, and the second step added a second sample barcode plus Illumina TruSeq adapters. Libraries were sequenced on an Illumina NovaSeq with 2 x 150 bp paired-end reads. The authors processed their data as follows. With migec v1.2.7, reads were demultiplexed and then collapsed into UMI-guided consensus sequences. Using mixcr v2.1.11, UMI consensuses were aligned to TRA and TRB V and J templates and then assembled into clonotypes. A clonotype was counted as expanded or contracted only when both edgeR and NoisET called the clonotype significant, with the noise models trained on biological replicates. For edgeR calls, the thresholds were a false discovery rate-adjusted p below 0.01 and a log2 fold-change of 1. As an exploratory analysis of dynamics, max-normalized trajectories of the 1000 most abundant clonotypes were examined with PCA combined with hierarchical clustering. Separately sequenced CD4+ and CD8+ repertoires were used to assign a CD4 or CD8 phenotype to each responding clone. TCRdb passed the public sequencing reads through fastp at Q25 and MiXCR, retaining productive beta sequences. Rows matching on CDR3 protein sequence are summarized as one entry with the most common DNA and genes. For this entry, the V and J calls and clone size follow TCRdb and not the study's own pipeline. The sample yields fewer than 250,000 distinct CDR3 sequences; about 17% were counted once. The top ten clonotypes cover roughly 2.3% of the sample.

The receptor was isolated from an adult woman who had mild COVID-19 (a few samples of this study predate the infection). The sample titles of this study are shuffled in the database, so cell type and time point are left out; the donor was told from shared clones. The sample consisted of PBMCs or a T cell subset sorted from them (not recorded which). The chain uses TRBV2 and TRBJ2-3; the central 10 bases match TRBD1. The DNA sequence is as follows: TGTGCCACACGGGACAGGGGTTTCACAGATACGCAGTATTTT. This gives the protein CATRDRGFTDTQYF.